These T cell receptor beta chains were read from a single sample in a study of shared clonotypes between healthy human individuals. Assay used: immunoSEQ multiplex PCR; TCRdb lists only in-frame clones, some missing. The sample records about 490,000 clones, 75% to 85% being singletons. Sequencing was done on a sample of PBMCs. Receptors originate from a woman between 40 and 50 years old in good health. Some clones in this sample may be carry-over from other donors' samples. The CDR3 runs from the conserved cysteine through the conserved F or W. The D gene is left open where the match is weak. Expanded clones are given a class, and other clones once, few, many or no size at all.

j_call v_call d_call clone_size cdr3_aa cdr3_nt
TRBJ2-2 TRBV29-1 TRBD2 - CSVSPSGVNTGELFF TGCAGCGTCTCCCCTAGCGGCGTGAACACCGGGGAGCTGTTTTTT
TRBJ2-1 TRBV11-2 TRBD2 - CASSSRGGERSYNEQFF TGTGCCAGCAGCTCGCGGGGGGGCGAGAGGTCCTACAATGAGCAGTTCTTC
TRBJ1-5 TRBV2 - - CASNKGWGQPQHF TGTGCCAGCAACAAAGGGTGGGGTCAGCCCCAGCATTTT
TRBJ2-3 TRBV5-1 TRBD1 once CASSRTGGSDTQYF TGCGCCAGCAGCCGGACAGGGGGGTCAGATACGCAGTATTTT
TRBJ1-1 TRBV5-1 TRBD1 - CASSLLQGAGTEAFF TGTGCCAGCAGCTTATTACAGGGGGCTGGGACTGAAGCTTTCTTT
TRBJ2-7 TRBV10-3 TRBD1 - CAIMMSRDRLYEQYF TGTGCCATCATGATGAGCCGGGACAGACTCTACGAGCAGTACTTC
TRBJ2-4 TRBV2 - - CASRGNRGKNIQYF TGTGCCAGCAGGGGAAATCGTGGCAAAAACATTCAGTACTTC
TRBJ2-1 TRBV30 TRBD2 - CAWSVGTSGTEQFF TGTGCCTGGAGTGTGGGGACTAGCGGGACTGAGCAGTTCTTC
TRBJ2-1 TRBV30 TRBD1 - CAWSVQGDREQFF TGTGCCTGGAGTGTCCAGGGGGATCGGGAGCAGTTCTTC
TRBJ1-2 TRBV20-1 - few CSVQGNYGYTF TGCAGTGTGCAGGGCAACTATGGCTACACCTTC
TRBJ2-1 TRBV7-2 TRBD2 few CASSPRWGLAQQTYNEQFF TGTGCCAGCAGCCCAAGGTGGGGACTAGCGCAACAAACCTACAATGAGCAGTTCTTC
TRBJ2-2 TRBV7-7 TRBD2 few CASSLAGGELFF TGTGCCAGCAGCCTAGCGGGAGGGGAGCTGTTTTTT
TRBJ2-7 TRBV7-6 - - CASSLGDSGVYEQYF TGTGCCAGCAGTTTAGGGGATAGCGGCGTCTACGAGCAGTACTTC
TRBJ2-3 TRBV4-1 TRBD1 - CASSQDYGVYRQGARNTQYF TGCGCCAGCAGCCAAGATTACGGGGTGTATCGACAGGGGGCGCGTAATACGCAGTATTTT
TRBJ2-7 TRBV19 TRBD2 - CASSPGTSGSRLIGEQYF TGTGCCAGTAGTCCCGGGACTAGCGGGAGTAGGTTAATAGGCGAGCAGTACTTC
TRBJ1-1 TRBV5-1 - few CASSLAPLDSIGTEAFF TGCGCCAGCAGCTTGGCCCCCCTTGACAGTATTGGCACTGAAGCTTTCTTT
TRBJ2-7 TRBV4-3 - - CASSQGLALRSYEQYF TGCGCCAGCAGCCAAGGTCTAGCATTGCGATCCTACGAGCAGTACTTC
TRBJ2-7 TRBV27 - - CASSRIEGEQYF TGTGCCAGCAGTCGTATCGAGGGGGAGCAGTACTTC
TRBJ2-1 TRBV5-1 TRBD2 - CASSLVPPGLAGGSYNEQFF TGCGCCAGCAGCTTGGTGCCGCCGGGACTAGCGGGAGGTTCCTACAATGAGCAGTTCTTC
TRBJ1-1 TRBV2 - - CASSNNRDTEAFF TGTGCCAGCAGTAATAACAGGGACACTGAAGCTTTCTTT
TRBJ2-3 TRBV9 - few CASSVRVESTDTQYF TGTGCCAGCAGCGTGCGGGTTGAGAGCACAGATACGCAGTATTTT
TRBJ2-7 TRBV5-1 TRBD2 medium-sized CASSFRAGGYEQYF TGCGCCAGCAGCTTTCGAGCGGGAGGGTACGAGCAGTACTTC
TRBJ2-6 TRBV18 - - CASSPLGAPLSGANVLTF TGTGCCAGCTCACCACTGGGGGCCCCCCTCTCTGGGGCCAACGTCCTGACTTTC
TRBJ2-7 TRBV6-5 TRBD2 - CASSRLAGGSYEQYF TGTGCCAGCAGTCGACTAGCGGGAGGGTCCTACGAGCAGTACTTC
TRBJ2-2 TRBV7-3 TRBD2 - CASSIRTSGTSGELFF TGTGCCAGCAGCATCAGGACTAGCGGGACGTCCGGGGAGCTGTTTTTT
TRBJ2-2 TRBV19 - - CASSLGHTGELFF TGTGCCAGTTCCCTAGGTCACACCGGGGAGCTGTTTTTT
TRBJ1-2 TRBV4-1 - - CATSAQTERDGYTF TGCGCCACTTCGGCGCAAACAGAACGCGATGGCTACACCTTC
TRBJ1-2 TRBV27 - once CASSFSGGLSRGYTF TGTGCCAGCAGTTTTTCGGGGGGATTGAGCCGTGGCTACACCTTC
TRBJ2-7 TRBV9 - many CATKRQDSSYEQYF TGTGCCACTAAGCGACAGGATAGCTCCTACGAGCAGTACTTC
TRBJ1-5 TRBV10-2 - many CASSEGLASEHF TGCGCCAGCAGTGAGGGGTTGGCCTCGGAGCATTTT
TRBJ2-5 TRBV11-1 TRBD1 - CASSKTGTETQYF TGTGCCAGCAGCAAGACAGGGACGGAGACCCAGTACTTC
TRBJ2-5 TRBV5-5 TRBD1 - CASSRSGTGQETQYF TGTGCCAGCAGCAGATCCGGGACAGGACAAGAGACCCAGTACTTC
TRBJ1-1 TRBV30 - - CAWSVGRGTEAFF TGTGCCTGGAGTGTGGGTAGGGGCACTGAAGCTTTCTTT
TRBJ2-1 TRBV15 - - CATSFQRFTVEQFF TGTGCCACCAGCTTCCAGAGGTTCACGGTTGAGCAGTTCTTC
TRBJ1-1 TRBV2 TRBD1 once CASKALGQGTTEAFF TGTGCCAGCAAGGCGTTAGGACAGGGAACCACTGAAGCTTTCTTT
TRBJ2-3 TRBV2 - - CASKAVFTDTQYF TGTGCCAGCAAGGCGGTCTTCACAGATACGCAGTATTTT
TRBJ1-2 TRBV7-9 - - CASTQLTGNYGYTF TGTGCCAGCACCCAATTAACAGGGAACTATGGCTACACCTTC
TRBJ2-1 TRBV7-9 TRBD1 - CASSTEGARIF TGTGCCAGCAGCACCGAGGGGGCGAGAATCTTC
TRBJ1-4 TRBV7-6 - - CASSIGQSEEKLFF TGTGCCAGCAGCATCGGACAGTCGGAGGAAAAACTGTTTTTT
TRBJ2-4 TRBV19 - - CASSQGPLNLAKNIQYF TGTGCCAGTAGTCAGGGACCTCTAAACCTCGCCAAAAACATTCAGTACTTC
TRBJ1-1 TRBV7-9 TRBD1 - CASSHGDSSNTEAFF TGTGCCAGCAGCCATGGGGACAGCTCTAACACTGAAGCTTTCTTT
TRBJ2-7 TRBV6-6 TRBD2 - CASSYSGGSYEQYF TGTGCCAGCAGTTACTCGGGCGGGAGCTACGAGCAGTACTTC
TRBJ1-1 TRBV2 - few CASSEGGAFEAFF TGTGCCAGCAGTGAAGGGGGAGCGTTTGAAGCTTTCTTT
TRBJ2-2 TRBV2 - - CASSEVRRGAGELFF TGTGCCAGCAGTGAAGTTAGGAGGGGAGCCGGGGAGCTGTTTTTT
TRBJ2-1 TRBV11-3 - - CASSLDTYSDEQFF TGTGCCAGCAGCTTGGACACCTACAGCGATGAGCAGTTCTTC
TRBJ2-3 TRBV30 TRBD2 - CARGAAGGTDTQYF TGTGCCCGCGGGGCGGCGGGAGGGACAGATACGCAGTATTTT
TRBJ2-1 TRBV28 TRBD2 - CASSPTGLAVSSGEQFF TGTGCCAGCAGTCCCACAGGACTAGCGGTGTCCTCGGGTGAGCAGTTCTTC